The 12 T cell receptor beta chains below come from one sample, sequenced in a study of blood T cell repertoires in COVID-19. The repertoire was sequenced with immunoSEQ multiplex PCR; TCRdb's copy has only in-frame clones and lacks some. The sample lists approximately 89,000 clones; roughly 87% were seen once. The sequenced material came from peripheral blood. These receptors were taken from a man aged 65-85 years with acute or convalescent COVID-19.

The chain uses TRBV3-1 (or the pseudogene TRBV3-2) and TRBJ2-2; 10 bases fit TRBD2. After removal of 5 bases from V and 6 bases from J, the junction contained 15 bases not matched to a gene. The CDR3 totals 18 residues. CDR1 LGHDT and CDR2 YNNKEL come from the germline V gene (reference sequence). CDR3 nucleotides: TGTGCCAGCAGCATCCGTGTGGCGACTAGCGGGTCTGCCGGGGAGCTGTTTTTT. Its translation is CASSIRVATSGSAGELFF.

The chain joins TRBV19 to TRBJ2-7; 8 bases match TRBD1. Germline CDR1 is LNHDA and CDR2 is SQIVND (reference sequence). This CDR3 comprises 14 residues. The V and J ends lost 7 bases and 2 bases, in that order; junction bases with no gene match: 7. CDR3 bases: TGTGCCAGTACCCCCGGACAGGGACCCTACGAGCAGTACTTC. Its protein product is CASTPGQGPYEQYF.

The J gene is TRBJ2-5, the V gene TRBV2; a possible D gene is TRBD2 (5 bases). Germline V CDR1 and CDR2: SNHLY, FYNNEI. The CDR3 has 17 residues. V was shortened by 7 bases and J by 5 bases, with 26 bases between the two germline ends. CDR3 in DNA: TGTGCCAGCACCCCACCAGAGCAGCGGATATCTCCCGAGACCCAGTACTTC. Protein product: CASTPPEQRISPETQYF.

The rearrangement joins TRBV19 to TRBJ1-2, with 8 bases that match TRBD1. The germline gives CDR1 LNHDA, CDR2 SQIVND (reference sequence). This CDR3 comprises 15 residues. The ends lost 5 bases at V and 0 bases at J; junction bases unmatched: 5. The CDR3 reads CASSGRGLTNYGYTF. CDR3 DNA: TGTGCCAGTAGTGGCAGGGGGCTGACTAACTATGGCTACACCTTC.

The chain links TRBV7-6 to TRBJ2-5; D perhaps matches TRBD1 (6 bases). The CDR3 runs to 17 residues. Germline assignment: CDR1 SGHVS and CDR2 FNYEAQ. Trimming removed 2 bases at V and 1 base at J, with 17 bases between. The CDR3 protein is CASSLSTNRQVQETQYF. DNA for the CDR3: TGTGCCAGCAGCTTATCCACGAACCGACAGGTCCAAGAGACCCAGTACTTC.

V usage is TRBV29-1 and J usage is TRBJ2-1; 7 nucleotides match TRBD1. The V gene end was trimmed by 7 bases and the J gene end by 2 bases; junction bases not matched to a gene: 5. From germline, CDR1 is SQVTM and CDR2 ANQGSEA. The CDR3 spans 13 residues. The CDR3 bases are TGCAGCGCCCGACAGGGACCCTACAATGAGCAGTTCTTC. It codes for CSARQGPYNEQFF.

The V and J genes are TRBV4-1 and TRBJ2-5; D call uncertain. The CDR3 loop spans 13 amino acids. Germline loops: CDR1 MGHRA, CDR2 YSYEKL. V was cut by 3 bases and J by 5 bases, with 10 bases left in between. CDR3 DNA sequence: TGCGCCAGCAGCCAGGCGGATGTGGAGACCCAGTACTTC. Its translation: CASSQADVETQYF.

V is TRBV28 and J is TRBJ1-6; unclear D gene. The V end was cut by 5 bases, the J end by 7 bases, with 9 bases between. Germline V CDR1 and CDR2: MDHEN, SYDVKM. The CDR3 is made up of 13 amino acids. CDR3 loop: CASSETGNSPLHF. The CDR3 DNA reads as TGTGCCAGCAGTGAGACGGGGAATTCACCCCTCCACTTT.

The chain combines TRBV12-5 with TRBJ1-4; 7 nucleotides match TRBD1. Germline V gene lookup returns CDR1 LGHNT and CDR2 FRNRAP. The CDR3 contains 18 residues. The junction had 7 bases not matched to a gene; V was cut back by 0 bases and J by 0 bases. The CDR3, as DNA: TGTGCTAGTGGTTTGGTACAGGGGTTTCATGCAACTAATGAAAAACTGTTTTTT. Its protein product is CASGLVQGFHATNEKLFF.

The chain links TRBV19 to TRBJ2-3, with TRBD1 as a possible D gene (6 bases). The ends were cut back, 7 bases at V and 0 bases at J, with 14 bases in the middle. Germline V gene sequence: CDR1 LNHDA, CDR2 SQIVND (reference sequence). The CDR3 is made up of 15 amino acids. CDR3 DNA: TGTGCCAGTAACCCACAGGGTAGGAGCACAGATACGCAGTATTTT. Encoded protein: CASNPQGRSTDTQYF.

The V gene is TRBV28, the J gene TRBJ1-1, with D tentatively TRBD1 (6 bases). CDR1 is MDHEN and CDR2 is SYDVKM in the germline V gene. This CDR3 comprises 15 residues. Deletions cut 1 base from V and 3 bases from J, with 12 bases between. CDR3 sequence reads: CASSLSGGADTEAFF. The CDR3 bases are TGTGCCAGCAGTTTATCGGGGGGCGCGGACACTGAAGCTTTCTTT.

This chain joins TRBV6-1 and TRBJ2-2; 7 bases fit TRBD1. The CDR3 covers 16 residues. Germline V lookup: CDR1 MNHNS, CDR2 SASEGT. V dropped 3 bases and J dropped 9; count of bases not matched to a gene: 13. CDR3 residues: CASSDPGTAIPRELFF. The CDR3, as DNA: TGTGCCAGCAGTGACCCCGGGACAGCCATACCACGGGAGCTGTTTTTT.